The 23 T cell receptor delta chains below come from one sample, sequenced in a study of DNA immune sequencing with unique molecular identifiers. Primers for all 8 TRDV and 4 TRDJ genes amplified genomic DNA in 32-plex. The library had 12-nucleotide UMIs introduced over about 3 barcoding cycles, then a second adapter PCR. TCRdb reapplied CATT to the multiplex PCR reads. Counted here are hundreds of delta-chain clones, over 8% occurring once; the ten biggest clones make up 40% to 55%. The sequenced sample was gamma-delta T cells from PBMCs. These receptors originate from a human donor in good health.

By sample share, this clone is large. J is TRDJ1 and V is TRDV2, with 7 positions matching TRDD3. The CDR3 is 16 residues long. Germline-derived CDR1 and CDR2 are GEAIGNYY and EKD. V shed 3 bases and J 2 bases; nucleotides not matched to a gene: 11. DNA for the CDR3: TGTGCCTGTGACTTCGTGGGGGGATTCGGGACCGATAAACTCATCTTT. As protein: CACDFVGGFGTDKLIF.

This clone is termed hyperexpanded. This sample includes further DNA sequences coding for the same CDR3. The chain links TRDV2 to TRDJ1, with 9 bases fitting TRDD3. The CDR3 extends over 17 amino acids. V gave up 0 bases and J gave up 4 bases; unmatched junction bases: 11. Germline V gene data show CDR1 as GEAIGNYY and CDR2 as EKD. The CDR3: CACDTVGILGDIDKLIF. DNA of the CDR3: TGTGCCTGTGACACCGTCGGAATACTGGGGGACATCGATAAACTCATCTTT.

For this clone: The mismatch at residue 8 between this DNA's translation and the TCRdb protein of a much larger clone likely reflects a read error; the protein shown is translated from the DNA. The chain couples TRDV2 to TRDJ1; 10 nucleotides line up with TRDD3. The J segment lost 2 bases and the V segment lost 5 bases, leaving 10 bases of the junction unmatched. This CDR3 region has 16 residues. Germline CDR1 reads GEAIGNYY; CDR2 reads EKD. CDR3 sequence (DNA): TGTGCCTGTGCCGAACTGGGGGATCATGGGACCGATAAACTCATCTTT. Protein product: CACAELGDHGTDKLIF.

This clone was seen only a few times. A junction end diverges from the germline sequence, so it may reflect a read error. Other DNA variants within this sample encode the same CDR3. The chain links TRDV2 to TRDJ1; the D gene is possibly TRDD3 (5 bases). The germline CDR1 and CDR2 sequences are GEAIGNYY and EKD. The CDR3 runs to 15 residues. Here the CDR3 DNA reads TGCGCCTGTGACACGTTAGATACTGACAAGGATAAACTCATCTTT. Translating it yields CACDTLDTDKDKLIF.

Within the sample, this clone is medium-sized. The chain links TRDV2 to TRDJ1, with 9 bases fitting TRDD3. The CDR3 runs 18 residues. J lost 2 bases, V lost 0 bases, and 12 bases had no gene match. Germline V lookup: CDR1 GEAIGNYY, CDR2 EKD. The CDR3 bases are TGTGCCTGTGACACCCCCTGGGGATACGCGAGAGGAACCGATAAACTCATCTTT. It codes for CACDTPWGYARGTDKLIF.

The genes are TRDV1 and TRDJ1; 7 bases are shared with TRDD3. Assignment of the J gene here rests on matching the DNA to germline, because TCRdb gives none. V gave up 4 bases and J gave up 1 base; unmatched junction bases: 27. From germline, CDR1 is TSWWSYY and CDR2 QGS. This CDR3 comprises 22 residues. The CDR3 loop is CALGALTPLVGGIHCCTDKLIF. Written as DNA, the CDR3 is TGTGCTCTTGGGGCCCTAACCCCCCTAGTGGGAGGGATACATTGTTGCACCGATAAACTCATCTTT.

Regarding this clone: With a much larger clone just one base away, this may be a read error. The V gene is TRDV2, the J gene TRDJ1, with D maybe TRDD2 (5 bases). V lost 4 bases to trimming and J lost 2 bases, with 25 bases between them. The CDR3 runs to 18 residues. The germline V gene has CDR1 GEAIGNYY and CDR2 EKD. The DNA of the CDR3 is TGTGCCTGTGAACCGCTTCCGGCTAAAGTGGAGGATACCGATAAACTCATCTTT. Its protein product is CACEPLPAKVEDTDKLIF.

This clone is categorized as medium-sized (0.01 to 0.1%). V usage is TRDV2 and J usage is TRDJ1, with 9 positions matching TRDD3. V shed 0 bases and J 0 bases; nucleotides not matched to a gene: 13. The CDR3 contains 19 residues. The germline V gene has CDR1 GEAIGNYY and CDR2 EKD. The CDR3 DNA is TGTGCCTGTGACACCGTAATCGGTACTGGGGGAGATTACACCGATAAACTCATCTTT. Protein product: CACDTVIGTGGDYTDKLIF.

Concerning this clone: Since a far larger clone is one base different, this is likely a read error. Other DNA sequences within the sample encode an identical CDR3. This sequence joins TRDV2 and TRDJ1; D remains ambiguous. The V and J ends lost 3 bases and 0 bases respectively, with 13 bases between them. The CDR3 covers 15 residues. CDR1 GEAIGNYY and CDR2 EKD come from the germline V gene. Here the CDR3 reads CACDSLTQYTDKLIF. Here the CDR3 DNA reads TGTGCCTGTGACTCGTTGACGCAGTACACCGATAAACTCATCTTT.

By frequency in the sample, this clone is hyperexpanded (1% or more). Other nucleotide sequences in the sample specify the same CDR3. This chain uses TRDV2 with TRDJ1; 10 bases fit TRDD3. Germline trimming cut 5 bases from V and 2 bases from J; bases unmatched to any gene: 7. From germline, CDR1 is GEAIGNYY and CDR2 EKD. The CDR3 extends over 15 amino acids. The CDR3 loop is CACVPLLGDTDKLIF. The CDR3 nucleotides read TGTGCCTGTGTTCCCTTACTGGGGGATACCGATAAACTCATCTTT.

By frequency in the sample, this clone is large. The chain carries TRDV2 and TRDJ1; 11 nucleotides match TRDD3. Trimming at V came to 1 base and at J to 1 base, leaving 16 bases not matched to a gene. This CDR3 is 20 amino acids long. Germline CDR1 GEAIGNYY, CDR2 EKD. CDR3 coding DNA: TGTGCCTGTGACACTCCTACGCAGTGGGGGATACGAGGGTCCACCGATAAACTCATCTTT. Amino acids: CACDTPTQWGIRGSTDKLIF.

Worth noting for this clone: A far larger clone is just one base off, so this is likely a read error. At the DNA level, this CDR3 is encoded by other sequences in the same sample as well. The rearrangement joins TRDV2 to TRDJ1; no firm D call. This CDR3 is 16 amino acids long. Trimming removed 3 bases at V and 8 bases at J, with 24 bases between. Germline CDR1 reads GEAIGNYY; CDR2 reads EKD. CDR3 protein: CACDPLGLVSEDKLIF. CDR3 nucleotides: TGTGCCTGTGACCCTCTTGGGTTGGTGAGTGAGGACAAACTCATCTTT.

This clone came up a few times. Given a far larger clone just one base away, this is likely a sequencing read error. The same CDR3 arises from other DNA sequences in this sample as well. The V gene is TRDV2, the J gene TRDJ1; D call uncertain. Trimming stripped 3 bases from V and 5 bases from J, with 21 bases between. The CDR3 sequence is 16 residues long. The germline gives CDR1 GEAIGNYY, CDR2 EKD. The CDR3 region has the DNA TGTGCCTGTGACCCTCTTGGGTTGGTGAGTGAAGATAAACTCATCTTT. Its translation is CACDPLGLVSEDKLIF.

With respect to this clone: The mismatch at residue 5 between this DNA's translation and the TCRdb protein of a much larger clone likely reflects a read error; the protein shown is translated from the DNA. This chain joins TRDV2 and TRDJ1; D unresolved. V lost 3 bases, J lost 5 bases, and 21 bases lay in between. CDR1 and CDR2 from the germline V gene are GEAIGNYY and EKD. The CDR3 runs 16 residues. The CDR3 sequence is CACDSLGLVSEDKLIF. In DNA form, the CDR3 reads TGTGCCTGTGACTCTCTTGGGTTGGTGAGTGAGGATAAACTCATCTTT.

A word on this clone: This could be a read error, since a much larger clone is one nucleotide away. V gene TRAV29/DV5 combines with J gene TRDJ1; D unclear. TCRdb supplies no J gene; here it was assigned by aligning the nucleotide sequence to germline. Looked up from germline, CDR1 is NSMFDY and CDR2 is ISSIKDK. V was pared by 0 bases and J by 10 bases, with 10 bases between. The CDR3 is made up of 11 amino acids. The CDR3 is CAASAGSPLIF. The CDR3 region has the DNA TGTGCAGCAAGCGCGGGCTCGCCACTCATCTTT.

In this sample, this clone is medium-sized. The CDR3 DNA reads TGTGCCTGTGACAACCTGGGGTCCCAAGTTAAGACCGATAAACTCATCTTT. This encodes CACDNLGSQVKTDKLIF. The V call is TRDV2, the J call TRDJ1; D possibly corresponds to TRDD3 (6 bases). The CDR3 has 17 residues. Germline CDR1 GEAIGNYY, CDR2 EKD. The V and J ends lost 2 bases and 2 bases respectively, with 20 bases between them.

This clone was seen a handful of times. This clone may be a read error of a much larger clone one base away. This chain's CDR3 is CACDALLEDTPSSWDTRQMFF. DNA for the CDR3: TGTGCCTGTGACGCCTTACTGGAGGATACCCCAAGCTCCTGGGACACCCGACAGATGTTTTTC. The chain links TRDV2 to TRDJ3, with D perhaps TRDD3 (6 bases). The CDR3 covers 21 residues. V lost 3 bases to trimming and J lost 0 bases, with 23 bases between them. Germline V gene data show CDR1 as GEAIGNYY and CDR2 as EKD.

This clone was counted a few times. A single base is all that separates this from a far larger clone, so a read error is likely. The chain carries TRDV2 and TRDJ3; 10 bases agree with TRDD3. Germline loops: CDR1 GEAIGNYY, CDR2 EKD. CDR3 length: 22 amino acids. Trimming cost V 3 bases and J 0 bases; bases outside gene matches: 16. The CDR3 sequence: CACDSMESTGGSSSWDTRQMFF. The CDR3 DNA sequence: TGTGCCTGTGACTCCATGGAGAGTACTGGGGGATCCAGCTCCTGGGACACCCGACAGATGTTTTTC.

By sample fraction, this clone is medium-sized. The V and J genes are TRDV2 and TRDJ1; no definite D call. The CDR3 runs to 19 residues. The V end lost 3 bases, the J end lost 1 base, and 26 bases lay between the germline ends. From germline, CDR1 is GEAIGNYY and CDR2 EKD. The CDR3 here is CACDALLQRVFGFTDKLIF. The CDR3 nucleotides are TGTGCCTGTGACGCCCTGCTACAGAGGGTTTTTGGGTTCACCGATAAACTCATCTTT.

Comments on this clone: A far larger clone is a single base away, which makes a read error likely. The same CDR3 also results from other DNA sequences found in this sample. The chain joins TRDV2 to TRDJ1; the D gene is possibly TRDD3 (6 bases). Germline V gene sequence: CDR1 GEAIGNYY, CDR2 EKD. This CDR3 contains 18 residues. With 3 bases removed from V and 0 bases from J, the gap between germline ends came to 22 bases. CDR3 loop: CACDPLEGGTQYTDKLIF. CDR3 bases: TGTGCCTGTGACCCGCTTGAGGGGGGGACCCAGTACACCGATAAACTCATCTTT.

Comments on this clone: Given a far larger clone just one base away, this is likely a sequencing read error. V usage is TRDV2 and J usage is TRDJ3; no definite D call. CDR1 and CDR2 from the germline V gene are GEAIGNYY and EKD. V shed 3 bases and J shed 0 bases, with 20 bases lying between them. The CDR3 has 20 amino acids. This CDR3 reads CACDFVLREPSSWDTRQMFF. The CDR3 region has the DNA TGTGCCTGTGACTTTGTTTTGAGGGAGCCGAGCTCCTGGGACACCCGACAGATGTTTTTC.

In regard to this clone: A far larger clone is only one base removed, so a read error is likely. The DNA is omitted, as the CDR3 cannot be located on it reliably, and the CDR3 follows TCRdb's listing. The CDR3 region is CSVLLRSIVPFSRFILGVPYTDKLIF. The V gene is TRAV29/DV5; the J gene was not called; no check of the table's D call, TRDD3, against the DNA was made. The CDR3 sequence runs 26 residues, both termini included. The germline CDR1 and CDR2 sequences are NSMFDY and ISSIKDK.

This clone is medium-sized within its sample. The chain couples TRDV3 to TRDJ1, with D maybe TRDD3 (6 bases). This CDR3 is 21 amino acids long. Germline V gene sequence: CDR1 TVYSNPD, CDR2 GDNSRS (reference sequence). Trimming left V 1 base short and J 0 bases short, with 33 bases between. CDR3 nucleotides: TGTGCCTTTATTTTCTACTACGTAAACGCGCGGGATATGAAGTACACCGATAAACTCATCTTT. This gives the protein CAFIFYYVNARDMKYTDKLIF.